This T cell receptor (beta chain) comes out of a study of cytomegalovirus exposure and HLA in healthy donors (dated by TCRdb to about 2017). For the wider study: In an earlier analysis of roughly 500 of the donors, 276 Gb of sequence data and about 110 million unique TCR beta sequences from 150 million to 200 million T cells were reported. The number of typed donors differed by locus: about 629-630 for A, B, C, DRB1 and DQB1; 500 to 550 for DQA1; approximately 600 for DPA1; and some 430 for DPB1. Among the roughly 430 genotyped donors, roughly 80% belonged to the genetic ancestry cluster associated with self-reported Caucasian donors. A later genetic analysis used genome-wide SNP genotypes for about 55% of the 666 donors, treating that subset as a discovery cohort. Both class I and class II loci were covered by HLA typing, at four-digit resolution. Rather than drawing on any new phenotypic data, the later analysis identified candidate immune exposures from TCR beta sequences and the way those sequences occurred across donors. Approximately 300 gigabases of sequencing data and approximately 84 million unique TCR sequences were included in an early release covering 500 to 750 HLA-typed donors. On average, 235,054 unique TCR beta nucleotide sequences were sequenced per donor among about 400 genotyped donors of the cohort, with roughly 18% of those sequences being non-productive. In an earlier analysis of 500 to 650 of the donors, high-throughput TCR beta sequencing was used to judge whether each TCR beta V gene segment behaved as functional or pseudogenic. All discovery cohort repertoires had been generated using a single sequencing platform. The study was designed to test whether signatures of past pathogen exposure could be identified by cataloging public T cell receptors. Donor age, sex, ethnicity and CMV serostatus were compiled together with the repertoire data. High-throughput TCR immunosequencing, statistical association of individual TCRs with disease status, and machine learning were combined to predict cytomegalovirus infection status. In addition to the first cohort of several hundred subjects, a separate validation cohort of approximately 120 different subjects was used. The study profiled the T cell repertoires of hundreds of subjects by immunosequencing and related them to cytomegalovirus serostatus. Four to six DR-DQ haplotypes were handled as single units for association and clustering because linkage in the cohort was strong. In a later analysis, previously published TCR beta repertoires from 550 to 700 donors were re-analyzed and high-resolution HLA genotyping was added so that TCR occurrence patterns could be studied. Overall results and qualifications from the work: Presence/absence analyses assumed roughly uniform sequencing depth across donors, an assumption that may not hold. When HLA alleles, especially DR and DQ, strongly co-occurred, attributing TCR associations to individual alleles was difficult. At a false discovery rate of 0.05, a later analysis linked around 15,000 TCR beta sequences to specific HLA alleles. The study listed 150 to 200 TCR beta chains as associated with cytomegalovirus. The authors suggested that the approach could potentially be extended to other disease states and immunological phenotypes. Because the 87-base-pair reads could not distinguish some IMGT-functional V segments, including TRBV6-2 and TRBV6-3, those segments were excluded. Most CMV-associated TCR beta chains appeared to be HLA-restricted in a later analysis, and the HLA associations seemed to be driven largely by CMV exposure. A later analysis reported that several top co-occurrence clusters appeared linked to parvovirus B19, influenza, CMV and Epstein-Barr virus. An association between a missense DCLRE1C variant and V-gene and J-gene trimming of TCR beta chains was found in a later genetic analysis and replicated in an independent cohort. Linkage disequilibrium might explain the correlated functional status among segregating V segments, but an unknown experimental factor could not be excluded. Compared with the 666-donor mean, donors in an Asian-associated ancestry cluster had fewer N-insertions in productive TCRs, according to a later genetic analysis. In vitro tests confirmed that three of the cytomegalovirus-associated TCR beta chains recognize cytomegalovirus antigens. In both the original and validation cohorts, the classifier was reported to diagnose cytomegalovirus status with high specificity and sensitivity. In a later analysis, the rate of TCR association differed among HLA loci, with DRB1 alleles having the most associated TCRs and HLA-C alleles having the fewest. An earlier analysis of several hundred of the donors showed that most TCR beta V segments appeared in productive rearrangements either about 87% or about 30% of the time, which broadly matched IMGT annotations. Because HLA typing was unavailable for some donors at each locus, only the typed subset was used in association tests. Immune exposure information for the cohort was limited to CMV serostatus. A further reported finding was that TCR beta sequences accurately predicted the HLA-A and HLA-B alleles for most subjects in the first cohort. Because counts were too low, roughly 16 rarely observed V segments, including chromosome 9 orphons, were excluded from the earlier analysis of 587 of the donors. Compared with equally common non-associated chains, HLA-associated TCR beta chains in a later analysis were more clonally expanded and had lower generation probabilities. The cohort was sequenced for TCR beta chains only, and without alpha or paired-chain data the features that could be detected were limited. Most TCR sequences were seen in very few donors, while some public TCRs were found in many individuals. A cluster of highly shared sequence variants was judged likely to represent a technical artifact of the sequencing pipeline.

Looking up the germline V gene (reference sequence) yields CDR1 SEHNR and CDR2 FQNEAQ. The germline V end is reduced by 5 bases and the J end by 6 bases; junction bases left unmatched: 9. The CDR3 has 14 amino acids, counting the end cysteine and phenylalanine. This entry keeps only the CDR3 DNA: 42 bases, framed from base 1. The cohort consisted of some 730 healthy bone marrow donors. At the time of sampling, all cohort members were nominally healthy, though unrecorded immune exposures were likely present. CMV serostatus was positive for about 290 and negative for about 50% of the roughly 670 cohort members, and was not recorded for this donor. A peripheral blood sample was provided by each donor, and peripheral blood mononuclear cells were used for TCR beta sequencing. The Qiagen DNeasy Blood Extraction Kit was used to extract genomic DNA from the blood cell samples. Libraries were built with the immunoSEQ multiplex PCR assay. For the multiplex PCR, a mixture combining 60 forward primers for TCR Vbeta segments and 13 reverse primers for TCR Jbeta segments was used. A multiplex PCR assay on genomic DNA amplified the CDR3 region of rearranged TCR beta genes. The amplified TCR beta libraries were sequenced on the Illumina HiSeq System as 87-base-pair reads. As for the original processing: A later analysis counted 65 million to 90 million unique TCR beta chains across the 640 or so repertoires, and about 10 million of these chains were shared by at least two donors. Raw reads were error-corrected and collapsed into unique sequences by a nearest-neighbor algorithm in which closely related sequences were merged to remove PCR and sequencing errors. To assign V, D and J gene segments, CDR3 sequences were aligned to IMGT reference sequences. For a sequence to be retained, a match of at least six nucleotides was required to both a V gene segment and a J gene segment. Rearrangements were called productive when the CDR3 lacked stop codons and stayed in frame with V and J; all others were non-productive. CDR3 was defined according to IMGT convention as the region running from the second conserved V-encoded cysteine to the conserved J-encoded phenylalanine. Sequences without an unambiguous match to a single V gene segment were excluded from the earlier analysis of about 600 of the donors. In an earlier analysis of a few hundred of the donors, V segments were called functional above 56.7% productive rearrangements and were called segregating when the between-donor standard deviation exceeded 5%. To diagnose cytomegalovirus status from the catalog of TCR beta chain sequences, a statistical classification framework was built. In a later analysis, V and J genes were assigned by comparing TCR nucleotide sequences against IMGT/GENE-DB human TR gene sequences. A later analysis assigned CDR3 sequences and most-parsimonious VDJ recombination scenarios with the TCRdist pipeline. In a later analysis, every TCR beta chain was defined by the combination of its CDR3 amino acid sequence and its V-gene family, and reads without a unique V-gene family were dropped. In a later analysis, approximately 640 highly shared, low-generation-probability nucleotide sequences were removed to address suspected cross-contamination and a sequencing artifact. A later analysis calculated a clonal expansion index for each public chain from normalized within-repertoire ranks of inferred template counts. A later analysis computed generation probabilities with a VDJ recombination model fitted to out-of-frame rearrangements, and checked the results against IGoR. In a later analysis, TCR-TCR, TCR-HLA and TCR-CMV co-occurrence was scored with hypergeometric tests, and a repertoire-size bias correction was applied to TCR pairs. A later analysis estimated false discovery rates by permuting HLA or CMV assignments 20 times. A later analysis grouped co-occurring TCRs with DBSCAN, adding TCRdist sequence similarity when clustering within HLA-allele-positive subsets. Repertoires with fewer than 30,000 or more than 120,000 public chains were left out of co-occurrence clustering, as were roughly five repertoires with anomalous nucleotide sharing. This is the immuneACCESS table as TCRdb keeps it, with only in-frame sequences that have V and J called. A part of the clones is gone; compared with another copy, unresolved V genes explain less than half, and the rest is unexplained. The V and J calls and the clone size are those of that table, but D and trimming were determined from the DNA. The sample records about 110,000 clones, approximately 80% of which are singletons. The ten largest clones capture around 4% of the sample.

In regard to this clone: Its antigen is not yet known. Per-nucleotide qualities are absent, and no much larger clonotype sits a single base away.

Sequencing was carried out using PBMCs. The source of this sequence is a human donor in good health. Here the chain combines TRBV7-9 and TRBJ1-1; 7 nucleotides in the junction match TRBD1. The nucleotide sequence reads as follows: TGTGCCAGCAGCAGCGACAGGGTAGGTGCTGAAGCTTTCTTT. Translated, this gives CASSSDRVGAEAFF. The full variable domain, with segments outside the CDR3 supplied by the reference TRBV7-9 and TRBJ1-1 proteins, appears as DTGVSQNPRHKITKRGQNVTFRCDPISEHNRLYWYRQTLGQGPEFLTYFQNEAQLEKSRLLSDRFSAERPKGSFSTLEIQRTEQGDSAMYLCASSSDRVGAEAFFGQGTRLTVV.